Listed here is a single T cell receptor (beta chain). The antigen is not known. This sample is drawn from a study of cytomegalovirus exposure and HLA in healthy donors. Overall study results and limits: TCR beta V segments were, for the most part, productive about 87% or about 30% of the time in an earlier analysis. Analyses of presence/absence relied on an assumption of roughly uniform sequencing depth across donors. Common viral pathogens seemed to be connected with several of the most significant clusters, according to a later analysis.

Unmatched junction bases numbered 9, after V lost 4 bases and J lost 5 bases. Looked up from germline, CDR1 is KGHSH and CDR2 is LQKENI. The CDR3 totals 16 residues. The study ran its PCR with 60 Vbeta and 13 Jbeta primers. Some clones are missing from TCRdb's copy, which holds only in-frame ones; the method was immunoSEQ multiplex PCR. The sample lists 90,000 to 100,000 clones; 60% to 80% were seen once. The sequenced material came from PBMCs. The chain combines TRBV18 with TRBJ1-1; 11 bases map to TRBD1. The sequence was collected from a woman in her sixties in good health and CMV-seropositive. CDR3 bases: TGTGCCAGCTCACTAGGGACAGGGGGACGCAAAACTGAAGCTTTCTTT. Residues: CASSLGTGGRKTEAFF.